The 9 T cell receptor beta chains in this list originate from one sample, sequenced in a study of T cell changes during pregnancy in multiple sclerosis. Generated by immunoSEQ multiplex PCR, the TCRdb table keeps only in-frame clones and is missing some. The sample carries approximately 37,000 clones, around 94% recorded once. Sample: peripheral blood, taken in the third trimester of pregnancy. Source of these receptors: a female donor with multiple sclerosis, enrolled in a pregnancy study.

CDR3 nucleotides: TGTGCCAGCCGACAGGGGGTAAACTATGGCTACACCTTC. It is translated as CASRQGVNYGYTF. The chain uses TRBV6-1 and TRBJ1-2; TRBD1 matches at 9 bases. After removal of 8 bases from V and 2 bases from J, the junction contained 3 bases not matched to a gene. Germline lookup yields CDR1 MNHNS and CDR2 SASEGT. This CDR3 has 13 amino acids.

The chain is built from TRBV6-1 and TRBJ1-1, with D unclear. The CDR3 extends over 15 amino acids. Per germline, CDR1 MNHNS and CDR2 SASEGT. V was shortened by 1 base and J by 0 bases, with 9 bases between the two germline ends. CDR3 amino acids: CASSEDEGLNTEAFF. The CDR3 DNA reads TGTGCCAGCAGTGAAGATGAGGGTTTGAACACTGAAGCTTTCTTT.

This chain's CDR3 is CASSLGQSYEQYF. CDR3 DNA sequence: TGTGCCAGCAGCTTGGGACAGTCCTACGAGCAGTACTTC. This chain uses TRBV5-4 with TRBJ2-7; D might be TRBD1 (5 bases). The CDR3 is made up of 13 amino acids. Germline lookup yields CDR1 SGHNT and CDR2 YYREEE (reference sequence). V was shortened by 0 bases and J by 1 base, with 5 bases between the two germline ends.

This clone was seen only a few times. The chain combines TRBV7-2 with TRBJ1-6; D not resolved. CDR3 length equals 16 residues. Per germline, CDR1 SGHTA and CDR2 FQGNSA. The V end lost 4 bases, the J end lost 7 bases, and 17 bases lay between the germline ends. The CDR3 region is CASSSHGGKPNSPLHF. In nucleotides, the CDR3 is TGTGCCAGCAGCTCCCACGGAGGGAAACCGAATTCACCCCTCCACTTT.

About this clone: This specimen includes other DNA sequences encoding the same CDR3. The genes are TRBV28 and TRBJ2-7; 9 bases agree with TRBD1. The ends lost 6 bases at V and 2 bases at J; junction bases unmatched: 8. The CDR3 covers 15 residues. Germline V lookup: CDR1 MDHEN, CDR2 SYDVKM. This chain's CDR3 is CASSSPGQGTYEQYF. As DNA, the CDR3 is TGTGCCAGCAGCTCTCCGGGACAGGGTACCTACGAGCAGTACTTC.

This clone was recorded only once. The chain links TRBV15 to TRBJ2-2, with TRBD1 matching 7 bases. CDR1 and CDR2 (germline): LNHNV, YYDKDF (reference sequence). V gave up 3 bases and J gave up 4 bases; unmatched junction bases: 8. The CDR3 runs 16 residues. CDR3 nucleotides: TGTGCCACCAGCAGGGACAGGTCGCTCGTCACCGGGGAGCTGTTTTTT. Translating gives CATSRDRSLVTGELFF.

This chain uses TRBV30 with TRBJ1-4; D call uncertain. CDR1 is GTSNPN, CDR2 SVGIG, per germline (reference sequence). V was pared by 3 bases and J by 1 base, with 15 bases between. This CDR3 region has 16 residues. In DNA, the CDR3 is TGTGCCTGGAGCCCACACCACGATATAACTAATGAAAAACTGTTTTTT. Translated: CAWSPHHDITNEKLFF.

The CDR3 DNA reads as TGTGCCATCAGTCCGGGACAGGGGGGGAACACTGAAGCTTTCTTT. Its translation: CAISPGQGGNTEAFF. The rearrangement uses TRBV10-3 and TRBJ1-1; 11 nucleotides match TRBD1. This CDR3 region has 15 residues. After removal of 5 bases from V and 1 base from J, the junction contained 3 bases not matched to a gene. Germline V CDR1 and CDR2: ENHRY, SYGVKD.

The chain uses TRBV12-5 and TRBJ2-5, with D possibly being TRBD1 (6 bases). The CDR3 spans 18 residues. CDR1 and CDR2 from the germline V gene are LGHNT and FRNRAP. V dropped 1 base and J dropped 5 bases, with 23 bases sitting between them. The CDR3 protein is CASGLAEKDSPQGETQYF. As DNA, the CDR3 is TGTGCTAGTGGTTTGGCCGAGAAGGACAGCCCCCAAGGGGAGACCCAGTACTTC.